The T cell receptor beta chain under discussion was sequenced for a study of tumor and adjacent non-tumor tissue in lung cancer. Study overall: Patients comprised roughly 12 adenocarcinoma, 2 squamous cell carcinoma and 1 small cell lung cancer. The patients, 10 men and five or six women, were roughly 30 to 80 with stage I to III disease. General observations from the study: Patients with more diverse tumor TCRs had worse survival. Significantly higher TCR diversity was found in tumor than normal lung.

Concerning this clonotype itself: The antigen is unknown.

The CDR3 loop spans 14 amino acids. Germline loops: CDR1 ENHRY, CDR2 SYGVKD. V shed 5 bases and J shed 4 bases, with 14 bases lying between them. TCRbeta libraries were built with three rounds of nested PCR, modified from ARM-PCR. TCRdb re-called the multiplex PCR reads with MiXCR, one entry per CDR3 protein. Counted here are around 99,000 distinct CDR3 sequences, about 63% occurring once; the ten biggest clones make up 19%. The template was RNA from unsorted bulk tissue. The normal lung tissue was taken more than 3 cm from the tumor edge. The chain has TRBV10-3 and TRBJ1-1, with unresolved D. This clonotype was obtained from a man between 60 and 70 years old with non-small cell lung cancer. The sequencing sample was made of distant non-tumor lung tissue. The CDR3 region is CAISNVNLGTEAFF. CDR3 bases: TGTGCCATCAGTAATGTTAACCTCGGCACTGAAGCTTTCTTT.